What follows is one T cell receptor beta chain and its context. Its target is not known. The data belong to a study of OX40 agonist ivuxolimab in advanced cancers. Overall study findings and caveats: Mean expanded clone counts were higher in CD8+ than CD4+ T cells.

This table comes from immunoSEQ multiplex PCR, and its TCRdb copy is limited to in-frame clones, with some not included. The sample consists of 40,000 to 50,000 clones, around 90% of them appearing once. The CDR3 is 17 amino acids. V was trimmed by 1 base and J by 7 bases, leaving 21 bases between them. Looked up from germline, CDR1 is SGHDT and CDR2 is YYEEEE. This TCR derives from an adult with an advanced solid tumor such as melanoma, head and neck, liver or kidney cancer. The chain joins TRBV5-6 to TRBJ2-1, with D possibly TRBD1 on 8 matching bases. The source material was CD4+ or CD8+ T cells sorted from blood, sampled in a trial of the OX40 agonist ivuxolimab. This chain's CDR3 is CASSLRWSGQGGNEQFF. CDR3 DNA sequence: TGTGCCAGCAGCTTGAGGTGGAGCGGACAGGGAGGGAATGAGCAGTTCTTC.